The 16 T cell receptor beta chains reported below all come from one sample, sequenced in a study of cytomegalovirus exposure and HLA in healthy donors. The study ran its PCR with 60 Vbeta and 13 Jbeta primers. TCRdb keeps only in-frame clones here, not all; method: immunoSEQ multiplex PCR. The table lists 110,000 to 150,000 clones, 65% to 80% of them singletons. Input material: PBMCs. The source is a male donor in good health and CMV-seronegative.

This rearrangement joins TRBV6-5 to TRBJ2-1; TRBD1 aligns across 9 bases. CDR3 size: 13 residues. The V gene end was trimmed by 0 bases and the J gene end by 12 bases; junction bases not matched to a gene: 3. Germline loops: CDR1 MNHEY, CDR2 SVGAGI. The CDR3 region is CASSYSTGQGQFF. The DNA of the CDR3 is TGTGCCAGCAGTTACTCGACGGGACAGGGGCAGTTCTTC.

The chain combines TRBV7-8 with TRBJ1-3, with D perhaps TRBD1 (6 bases). V lost 3 bases and J 4 bases, leaving 10 bases between the germline ends. The CDR3 covers 14 residues. Germline V lookup: CDR1 SGHVS, CDR2 FQNEAQ. Written as DNA, the CDR3 is TGTGCCAGCAGCTTGCGGGGGGCAGGAAACACCATATATTTT. It encodes CASSLRGAGNTIYF.

A note on this clone: Other DNA sequences from this sample encode an identical CDR3 as well. The chain links TRBV9 to TRBJ1-1; perhaps TRBD1 as D (5 bases). Germline CDR1 SGDLS, CDR2 YYNGEE. This CDR3 region has 14 residues. V dropped 4 bases and J dropped 0 bases, with 10 bases sitting between them. The CDR3 spells CASSPQGMNTEAFF. The CDR3 nucleotides read TGTGCCAGCAGCCCCCAGGGAATGAACACTGAAGCTTTCTTT. Filled out from reference TRBV9 and TRBJ1-1, the complete variable domain reads DSGVTQTPKHLITATGQRVTLRCSPRSGDLSVYWYQQSLDQGLQFLIQYYNGEERAKGNILERFSAQQFPDLHSELNLSSLELGDSALYFCASSPQGMNTEAFFGQGTRLTVV.

This chain uses TRBV7-8 with TRBJ2-5; D is unclear. The J call is uncertain, as TRBJ2-7 better fits the DNA end. The CDR3 length is 14 residues. Per the germline V gene, CDR1 is SGHVS and CDR2 is FQNEAQ. The CDR3 protein is CASSLVDVAYEQYF. DNA for the CDR3: TGTGCCAGCAGCTTAGTAGACGTAGCCTACGAGCAGTACTTC.

V is TRBV30 and J is TRBJ2-2; 7 bases align to TRBD1. The CDR3 runs 14 residues. Germline loops: CDR1 GTSNPN, CDR2 SVGIG (reference sequence). The V segment lost 0 bases and the J segment 6 bases; nucleotides outside the gene matches: 4. The CDR3 spells CAWSVQGYPGELFF. CDR3 DNA sequence: TGTGCCTGGAGTGTACAGGGGTATCCCGGGGAGCTGTTTTTT.

The chain joins TRBV4-1 to TRBJ2-7, with D possibly TRBD2 on 5 matching bases. CDR1 and CDR2 (germline): MGHRA, YSYEKL. This CDR3 has 17 residues. V was pared by 1 base and J by 4 bases, with 20 bases between. The CDR3 is CASSQGPLTTDLYEQYF. The CDR3 coding sequence is TGCGCCAGCAGCCAAGGCCCACTCACGACGGACTTATACGAGCAGTACTTC.

This chain's CDR3 is CASSPLGAGSNEQFF. As DNA, the CDR3 is TGTGCCAGCAGCCCCCTCGGAGCCGGTTCCAATGAGCAGTTCTTC. V is TRBV4-2 and J is TRBJ2-1; D remains unclear. The CDR3 extends over 15 amino acids. Germline V gene sequence: CDR1 LGHNA, CDR2 YNFKEQ. The V end lost 4 bases, the J end lost 6 bases, and 16 bases lay between the germline ends.

The V call is TRBV11-2, the J call TRBJ2-1; the match to TRBD2 covers 10 bases. J gave up 3 bases and V 5 bases, and 4 bases lay outside the gene matches. The CDR3 extends over 15 amino acids. From germline, CDR1 is SGHAT and CDR2 FQNNGV. The CDR3 reads CASSPRLAGYNEQFF. CDR3 bases: TGTGCCAGCAGCCCGCGACTAGCGGGCTACAATGAGCAGTTCTTC.

The J gene is TRBJ2-7, the V gene TRBV5-1; D is unclear. The CDR3 runs 11 residues. Germline lookup yields CDR1 SGHRS and CDR2 YFSETQ. V lost 4 bases, J lost 2 bases, and 4 bases lay in between. The CDR3, as DNA: TGCGCCAGCAGCGGAGCCTACGAGCAGTACTTC. It is translated as CASSGAYEQYF.

V is TRBV4-1 and J is TRBJ2-1; maybe TRBD2 (6 bases). V was shortened by 4 bases and J by 9 bases, with 16 bases between the two germline ends. CDR3 length equals 14 residues. Germline CDR1 and CDR2: MGHRA and YSYEKL. The CDR3 loop reads CASSRLVIHGEQFF. DNA of the CDR3: TGCGCCAGCAGCCGACTAGTGATACACGGTGAGCAGTTCTTC.

This clone was recorded only once. The CDR3 protein is CASSLTQGLAGAGELFF. The CDR3 bases are TGTGCCAGCAGCCTAACACAGGGGCTAGCGGGAGCCGGGGAGCTGTTTTTT. The chain carries TRBV7-8 and TRBJ2-2; 10 bases map to TRBD2. Unmatched junction bases numbered 12, after V lost 5 bases and J lost 6 bases. This CDR3 spans 17 amino acids. Per the germline V gene, CDR1 is SGHVS and CDR2 is FQNEAQ. Using reference TRBV7-8 and TRBJ2-2 for the parts outside the CDR3, the full variable domain is GAGVSQSPRYKVAKRGQDVALRCDPISGHVSLFWYQQALGQGPEFLTYFQNEAQLDKSGLPSDRFFAERPEGSVSTLKIQRTQQEDSAVYLCASSLTQGLAGAGELFFGEGSRLTVL.

J is TRBJ2-3 and V is TRBV6-5, with no clear D. Trimming took 11 bases from V and 4 from J, leaving 16 bases between them. The germline V gene has CDR1 MNHEY and CDR2 SVGAGI. This CDR3 region has 13 residues. This chain's CDR3 is CASTRGVSDTQYF. The CDR3, as DNA: TGTGCCTCGACGAGAGGCGTCTCAGATACGCAGTATTTT.

The chain uses TRBV27 and TRBJ1-5; the D gene is possibly TRBD1 (6 bases). Germline V CDR1 and CDR2: MNHEY, SMNVEV (reference sequence). V gave up 4 bases and J gave up 1 base, with 14 bases separating them. This CDR3 spans 16 amino acids. CDR3 nucleotide sequence: TGTGCCAGCAGTTCCGCCTACAGGGTCAGCAATCAGCCCCAGCATTTT. Translating gives CASSSAYRVSNQPQHF.

This chain joins TRBV10-3 and TRBJ2-3; no clear D gene. CDR1 is ENHRY and CDR2 is SYGVKD in the germline V gene. Trimming cost V 0 bases and J 2 bases, with 9 bases left between them. This CDR3 has 15 residues. The DNA for the CDR3 is TGTGCCATCAGTGAGTCTGACACACTCACAGATACGCAGTATTTT. Translated: CAISESDTLTDTQYF.

The rearrangement uses TRBV5-4 and TRBJ2-3, with 12 bases that match TRBD2. There are 15 residues in the CDR3. Germline V CDR1 and CDR2: SGHNT, YYREEE (reference sequence). V shed 4 bases and J 7 bases; nucleotides not matched to a gene: 7. CDR3 residues: CASSTGLAGRHTQYF. DNA for the CDR3: TGTGCCAGCAGCACCGGACTAGCGGGAAGGCATACGCAGTATTTT. The entire variable domain, with the rest obtained from reference TRBV5-4 and TRBJ2-3, is as follows: ETGVTQSPTHLIKTRGQQVTLRCSSQSGHNTVSWYQQALGQGPQFIFQYYREEENGRGNFPPRFSGLQFPNYSSELNVNALELDDSALYLCASSTGLAGRHTQYFGPGTRLTVL.

This clone was detected only a few times. This chain uses TRBV16 with TRBJ2-7, with D tentatively TRBD1 (5 bases). Germline values: CDR1 KGHSY, CDR2 FQNENV. The CDR3 has 12 residues. The V end was cut by 0 bases, the J end by 6 bases, with 6 bases between. The CDR3 nucleotides read TGTGCCAGCAGCCAATCGGGGCGCGAGCAGTACTTC. Protein product: CASSQSGREQYF.